The 19 T cell receptor beta chains below all came from one sample that was sequenced in a study of control samples from healthy donors and cancer patients. Clones were read by immunoSEQ multiplex PCR, and TCRdb kept only the in-frame ones, dropping some. The table records tens of thousands of clones, about nine tenths of them present only once. The sample taken for sequencing was blood. These receptors were obtained from a woman younger than 35 in good health.

Remarks on this clone: This CDR3 is also generated by other DNA sequences in the sample. This chain joins TRBV3-1 (or the pseudogene TRBV3-2) and TRBJ2-7; D call uncertain. The germline V gene encodes CDR1 LGHDT and CDR2 YNNKEL (reference sequence). Trimming pared 2 bases from V and 2 bases from J, leaving 10 bases between. CDR3 length: 14 amino acids. The CDR3: CASSQTDAAYEQYF. The CDR3 nucleotides read TGTGCCAGCAGCCAAACGGACGCGGCCTACGAGCAGTACTTC.

CDR3 in amino acids: CASSTPGGPSEAFF. CDR3 in DNA: TGTGCCAGTAGTACCCCCGGGGGACCCTCTGAAGCTTTCTTT. The chain recombines TRBV19 with TRBJ1-1; a possible D gene is TRBD1 (5 bases). The V gene's germline CDR1 is LNHDA and CDR2 SQIVND (reference sequence). V gave up 4 bases and J gave up 6 bases, with 15 bases separating them. This CDR3 has 14 residues. The full variable domain, in which reference TRBV19 and TRBJ1-1 provide the parts outside the CDR3, is DGGITQSPKYLFRKEGQNVTLSCEQNLNHDAMYWYRQDPGQGLRLIYYSQIVNDFQKGDIAEGYSVSREKKESFPLTVTSAQKNPTAFYLCASSTPGGPSEAFFGQGTRLTVV.

This rearrangement joins TRBV19 to TRBJ1-1, with 7 bases lining up with TRBD1. Trimming took 4 bases from V and 1 from J; bases not matched to a gene: 3. The CDR3 is 14 residues long. Germline loops: CDR1 LNHDA, CDR2 SQIVND (reference sequence). In DNA form, the CDR3 reads TGTGCCAGTAGTAAGGGACAGCGGAACACTGAAGCTTTCTTT. This encodes CASSKGQRNTEAFF.

The V and J genes are TRBV11-2 and TRBJ2-1; 7 positions match TRBD1. Germline V lookup: CDR1 SGHAT, CDR2 FQNNGV. This CDR3 has 12 residues. V was pared by 6 bases and J by 7 bases, with 3 bases of the junction left unmatched. The CDR3: CASRYRGNEQFF. The CDR3 DNA reads TGTGCCAGCAGGTACAGGGGTAATGAGCAGTTCTTC.

The chain combines TRBV27 with TRBJ1-2; no definite D call. The CDR3 contains 14 residues. Trimming took off 6 bases at V and 8 bases at J, with 19 bases between the two ends. Germline values: CDR1 MNHEY, CDR2 SMNVEV (reference sequence). CDR3 bases: TGTGCCAGCAGCCCGGGCAATCCCCGGAGGGGCTACACCTTC. As protein: CASSPGNPRRGYTF.

This chain links TRBV29-1 with TRBJ1-1, with D unclear. From germline, CDR1 is SQVTM and CDR2 ANQGSEA. The length of the CDR3 is 12 residues. The ends were cut back, 3 bases at V and 1 base at J, with 6 bases in the middle. The DNA of the CDR3 is TGCAGCGTTGACAGCCCGAACACTGAAGCTTTCTTT. It is translated as CSVDSPNTEAFF. Full variable domain (missing parts from reference TRBV29-1 and TRBJ1-1): SAVISQKPSRDICQRGTSLTIQCQVDSQVTMMFWYRQQPGQSLTLIATANQGSEATYESGFVIDKFPISRPNLTFSTLTVSNMSPEDSSIYLCSVDSPNTEAFFGQGTRLTVV.

The V and J genes are TRBV11-2 and TRBJ2-5; D gene uncertain. This CDR3 comprises 11 residues. The germline CDR1 and CDR2 sequences are SGHAT and FQNNGV. V was cut by 3 bases and J by 5 bases, with 4 bases left in between. CDR3 nucleotide sequence: TGTGCCAGCAGCTTCCGGGAGACCCAGTACTTC. It encodes CASSFRETQYF.

The V call is TRBV9, the J call TRBJ2-2; 10 bases match TRBD2. The CDR3 contains 15 residues. The ends lost 3 bases at V and 1 base at J; junction bases unmatched: 0. The germline V gene encodes CDR1 SGDLS and CDR2 YYNGEE. CDR3 region: CASSASGGNTGELFF. As DNA, the CDR3 is TGTGCCAGCAGCGCTAGCGGGGGGAACACCGGGGAGCTGTTTTTT.

The chain combines TRBV19 with TRBJ1-2; 7 bases match TRBD1. CDR1 is LNHDA and CDR2 is SQIVND in the germline V gene (reference sequence). The CDR3 is 15 residues long. V lost 5 bases to trimming and J lost 4 bases; unmatched junction nucleotides: 10. The CDR3 bases are TGTGCCAGTAGTTCGGGACAGAGCATAACCTATGGCTACACCTTC. Its protein is CASSSGQSITYGYTF.

V usage is TRBV5-4 and J usage is TRBJ2-3; possibly TRBD2 for D (5 bases). The CDR3 runs 16 residues. The germline V gene encodes CDR1 SGHNT and CDR2 YYREEE (reference sequence). With 4 bases removed from V and 0 bases from J, the gap between germline ends came to 15 bases. CDR3 nucleotides: TGTGCCAGCAGCATGGACTTTCACCCGAGCACAGATACGCAGTATTTT. Translation: CASSMDFHPSTDTQYF.

The rearrangement joins TRBV29-1 to TRBJ1-1, with D hard to call. V was clipped by 7 bases and J by 2 bases, with 5 bases between them. The germline V gene encodes CDR1 SQVTM and CDR2 ANQGSEA. CDR3 size: 10 residues. CDR3 coding DNA: TGCAGCGCCTCAAACACTGAAGCTTTCTTT. It specifies CSASNTEAFF.

V and J are TRBV7-9 and TRBJ2-1; 8 positions match TRBD2. CDR1 and CDR2 (germline): SEHNR, FQNEAQ (reference sequence). This CDR3 comprises 14 residues. With V trimmed by 6 bases and J by 6 bases, 7 bases remained unmatched. The CDR3 sequence is CASRRGAGGNEQFF. The CDR3 nucleotides are TGTGCCAGCAGGCGGGGGGCCGGGGGCAATGAGCAGTTCTTC.

J is TRBJ2-5 and V is TRBV6-4, with a possible D match to TRBD1 (5 bases). With 3 bases removed from V and 4 bases from J, the gap between germline ends came to 12 bases. In germline, CDR1 is MRHNA, CDR2 SNTAGT. The CDR3 consists of 14 residues. CDR3 coding DNA: TGTGCCAGCAGTGAGGACGACAGCACAGAGACCCAGTACTTC. The encoded protein is CASSEDDSTETQYF.

V gene TRBV5-1 combines with J gene TRBJ1-1; no firm D call. Trimming pared 0 bases from V and 11 bases from J, leaving 17 bases between. Germline CDR1 and CDR2: SGHRS and YFSETQ. The CDR3 loop spans 14 amino acids. CDR3 sequence reads: CASSLGEEEGLAFF. The CDR3 coding sequence is TGCGCCAGCAGCTTGGGCGAAGAAGAAGGCCTCGCTTTCTTT. Looking up the rest from reference TRBV5-1 and TRBJ1-1 gives the full variable domain: KAGVTQTPRYLIKTRGQQVTLSCSPISGHRSVSWYQQTPGQGLQFLFEYFSETQRNKGNFPGRFSGRQFSNSRSEMNVSTLELGDSALYLCASSLGEEEGLAFFGQGTRLTVV.

This clone was seen just once. This chain joins TRBV6-5 and TRBJ1-1; D gene uncertain. In germline, CDR1 is MNHEY, CDR2 SVGAGI. Deletions cut 6 bases from V and 3 bases from J, with 11 bases between. This CDR3 is 13 amino acids long. The CDR3 spells CASSRPWDTEAFF. In DNA form, the CDR3 reads TGTGCCAGCAGCCGACCATGGGACACTGAAGCTTTCTTT.

The V gene is TRBV25-1, the J gene TRBJ2-2; 8 bases line up with TRBD1. V shed 5 bases and J 3 bases; nucleotides not matched to a gene: 2. The CDR3 spans 14 residues. The germline V gene has CDR1 MGHDK and CDR2 SYGVNS. The CDR3: CASSQGAYTGELFF. The CDR3 region has the DNA TGTGCCAGCAGTCAGGGGGCATACACCGGGGAGCTGTTTTTT.

CDR3 region: CASSLAGLAGGSPYNEQFF. DNA for the CDR3: TGTGCCAGCAGCTTAGCCGGACTAGCGGGGGGCTCACCCTACAATGAGCAGTTCTTC. The chain has TRBV11-1 and TRBJ2-1, with 14 bases that match TRBD2. V lost 0 bases, J lost 2 bases, and 6 bases stayed unmatched. The CDR3 consists of 19 residues. CDR1 is SGHAT, CDR2 FQDESV, per germline (reference sequence).

This sequence joins TRBV4-1 and TRBJ1-5; 7 nucleotides line up with TRBD1. The CDR3 sequence is 15 residues long. The trim removed 1 base at V and 6 bases at J, leaving 6 bases unmatched. CDR1 MGHRA and CDR2 YSYEKL come from the germline V gene. The CDR3 spells CASSQVQGSRQPQHF. In DNA form, the CDR3 reads TGCGCCAGCAGCCAAGTACAGGGGAGTCGTCAGCCCCAGCATTTT.

The CDR3 loop reads CSVVPAGGLHFEQFF. Here the CDR3 DNA reads TGCAGCGTTGTCCCAGCGGGGGGGCTTCACTTTGAGCAGTTCTTC. This sequence joins TRBV29-1 and TRBJ2-1, with 10 bases lining up with TRBD2. The germline V gene has CDR1 SQVTM and CDR2 ANQGSEA. V lost 4 bases, J lost 9 bases, and 12 bases stayed unmatched. CDR3 length: 15 residues.